The clone carrying this T cell receptor beta chain was picked up a small number of times. Its antigen is not known. This CDR3 is 14 amino acids long. The junction had 5 bases not matched to a gene; V was cut back by 3 bases and J by 0 bases. CDR1 is SQVTM and CDR2 is ANQGSEA in the germline V gene. The source of the sample is a study of T cells in Graves' hyperthyroidism and ophthalmopathy. The study's findings and limits: For ophthalmopathy, model prediction preceded onset by a median 6.5 months. Also found in blood were most expanded thyroid clonotypes above 0.001.

Template material for amplifying TCR beta CDR3 regions consisted of RNA transcripts. The HTBI set primed first-round TCR CDR3 RT-PCR. TCRdb redid the calling of the multiplex PCR reads with MiXCR, one entry per CDR3 protein. The sample lists roughly 700,000 distinct CDR3 sequences; approximately 15% were seen once. The sequenced material came from blood. The receptor comes from a man aged 45-60 years with Graves' hyperthyroidism. The V call is TRBV29-1, the J call TRBJ2-7, with TRBD2 identical over 7 bases. The CDR3 bases are TGCAGCGTTGAGGTAGCGGGCCGCTCCTACGAGCAGTACTTC. Its protein is CSVEVAGRSYEQYF.